Listed below are T cell receptor beta chains from one sample, sequenced in a study of T cell responses to AZD1222 COVID-19 vaccine. Sequencing used immunoSEQ multiplex PCR; TCRdb keeps in-frame clones, though not all of them. The sample has more than 55,000 clones, over 65% seen once; the top ten hold over 3%. The material was peripheral blood, obtained 28 days after the second AZD1222 dose. Source of these receptors: an adult who received the AZD1222 COVID-19 vaccine. Each CDR3 is given with its conserved first and last residue. Each record gives: V gene, D gene, clone size, J gene, CDR3 DNA, CDR3 protein. D genes are given only for firm matches. Only some rows state a clone size, as once, few, many or a class for expanded clones.

V gene: TRBV7-3
D gene: .
clone size: .
J gene: TRBJ2-5
CDR3 DNA: TGTGCCAGCAGCTTAACGGGGGGATGCGGGGACGAGACCCAGTACTTC
CDR3 protein: CASSLTGGCGDETQYF

V gene: TRBV10-2
D gene: .
clone size: .
J gene: TRBJ1-2
CDR3 DNA: TGCGCCAGCAGTGAGTCTACAGGCAACTGGTCCCCCTATGGCTACACCTTC
CDR3 protein: CASSESTGNWSPYGYTF

V gene: TRBV27
D gene: .
clone size: .
J gene: TRBJ1-1
CDR3 DNA: TGTGCCAGCAGTTCCCCCTGGACAACGAACACTGAAGCTTTCTTT
CDR3 protein: CASSSPWTTNTEAFF

V gene: TRBV5-5
D gene: .
clone size: .
J gene: TRBJ2-2
CDR3 DNA: TGTGCCAGCAGCTTGGGGGTTAACACCGGGGAGCTGTTTTTT
CDR3 protein: CASSLGVNTGELFF

V gene: TRBV3-1/TRBV3-2
D gene: .
clone size: .
J gene: TRBJ1-4
CDR3 DNA: TGTGCCAGCAGCCCCCAAATCCGGGGGGGGTATGAAAAACTGTTTTTT
CDR3 protein: CASSPQIRGGYEKLFF

V gene: TRBV4-2
D gene: .
clone size: .
J gene: TRBJ1-3
CDR3 DNA: TGTGCCAGCACCCCAGGGGCAGCTGGAAACACCATATATTTT
CDR3 protein: CASTPGAAGNTIYF

V gene: TRBV20-1
D gene: .
clone size: .
J gene: TRBJ2-2
CDR3 DNA: TGCAGTGCTACGAACACCGGGGAGCTGTTTTTT
CDR3 protein: CSATNTGELFF

V gene: TRBV7-9
D gene: TRBD1
clone size: .
J gene: TRBJ2-5
CDR3 DNA: TGTGCCAGCAGCTTAGGGGACAGGGTTGAAGAGACCCAGTACTTC
CDR3 protein: CASSLGDRVEETQYF

V gene: TRBV18
D gene: TRBD1
clone size: .
J gene: TRBJ2-7
CDR3 DNA: TGTGCCAGCTCAGCCGACAGGGCGGGTGAGCAGTACTTC
CDR3 protein: CASSADRAGEQYF

V gene: TRBV6-5
D gene: TRBD1
clone size: few
J gene: TRBJ1-4
CDR3 DNA: TGTGCCAGCAGCACAGGGGAGACGACTAATGAAAAACTGTTTTTT
CDR3 protein: CASSTGETTNEKLFF

V gene: TRBV5-1
D gene: TRBD1
clone size: .
J gene: TRBJ2-2
CDR3 DNA: TGCGCCAGCAGGATGGGACAGGGCTACACCGGGGAGCTGTTTTTT
CDR3 protein: CASRMGQGYTGELFF

V gene: TRBV6-5
D gene: TRBD1
clone size: .
J gene: TRBJ1-1
CDR3 DNA: TGTGCCAGCAGTCACAGAGGGGGCATAGATGAAGCTTTCTTT
CDR3 protein: CASSHRGGIDEAFF

V gene: TRBV4-3
D gene: .
clone size: .
J gene: TRBJ2-3
CDR3 DNA: TGCGCCAGCAGTAGAGGGGGGGACAGTGGCACAGATACGCAGTATTTT
CDR3 protein: CASSRGGDSGTDTQYF

V gene: TRBV29-1
D gene: .
clone size: .
J gene: TRBJ1-1
CDR3 DNA: TGCAGCGGGGGACAAATGAACACTGAAGCTTTCTTT
CDR3 protein: CSGGQMNTEAFF

V gene: TRBV5-4
D gene: .
clone size: .
J gene: TRBJ1-2
CDR3 DNA: TGTGCCAGCAGCCCGCCGGGGTCTGCTAACTATGGCTACACCTTC
CDR3 protein: CASSPPGSANYGYTF

V gene: TRBV5-6
D gene: .
clone size: .
J gene: TRBJ2-5
CDR3 DNA: TGTGCCAGCAGCACCGGTGGAGGGGAGACCCAGTACTTC
CDR3 protein: CASSTGGGETQYF

V gene: TRBV27
D gene: TRBD1
clone size: .
J gene: TRBJ1-1
CDR3 DNA: TGTGCCAGCAGTCTGCGACAGGGGGCAATCGTGAACACTGAAGCTTTCTTT
CDR3 protein: CASSLRQGAIVNTEAFF

V gene: TRBV5-3
D gene: TRBD2
clone size: .
J gene: TRBJ2-5
CDR3 DNA: TGTGCCAGAAGCAGTTTAGCGGGGGGCCCCGTGGAGACCCAGTACTTC
CDR3 protein: CARSSLAGGPVETQYF

V gene: TRBV10-2
D gene: .
clone size: few
J gene: TRBJ1-2
CDR3 DNA: TGCGCCAGCAGTCCCAGTAACTATGGCTACACCTTC
CDR3 protein: CASSPSNYGYTF

V gene: TRBV28
D gene: .
clone size: .
J gene: TRBJ1-5
CDR3 DNA: TGTGCCAGCTCTCAGGGTTTAGGGAGCAATCAGCCCCAGCATTTT
CDR3 protein: CASSQGLGSNQPQHF

V gene: TRBV9
D gene: .
clone size: .
J gene: TRBJ1-2
CDR3 DNA: TGTGCCAGCAGCGTAGGCACAGGTTCCTATGGCTACACCTTC
CDR3 protein: CASSVGTGSYGYTF